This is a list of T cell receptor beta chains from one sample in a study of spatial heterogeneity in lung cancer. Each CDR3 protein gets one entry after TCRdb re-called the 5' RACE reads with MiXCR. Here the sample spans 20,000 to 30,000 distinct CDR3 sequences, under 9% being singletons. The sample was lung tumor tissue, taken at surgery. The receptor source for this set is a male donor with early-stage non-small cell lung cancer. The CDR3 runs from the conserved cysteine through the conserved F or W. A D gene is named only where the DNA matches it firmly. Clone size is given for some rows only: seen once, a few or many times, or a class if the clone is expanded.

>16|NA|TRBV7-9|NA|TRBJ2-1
TGTGCCAGCAGCCAATCCTTGGACAGAAACTACAATGAGCAGTTCTTC
CASSQSLDRNYNEQFF
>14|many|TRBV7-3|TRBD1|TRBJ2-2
TGTGCCAGCAAAACAGGACAGGGGACCGGGGAGCTGTTTTTT
CASKTGQGTGELFF
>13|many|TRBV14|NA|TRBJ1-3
TGTGCCAGCAGCCGGTATTTTAGAAACACCATATATTTT
CASSRYFRNTIYF
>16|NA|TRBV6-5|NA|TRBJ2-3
TGTGCCAGCAGTTACTCGGGAGACTACTTCGCAGATACGCAGTATTTT
CASSYSGDYFADTQYF
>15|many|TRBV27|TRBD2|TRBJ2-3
TGTGCCAGCAGTAGGACTAGCGGGAGCACAGATACGCAGTATTTT
CASSRTSGSTDTQYF
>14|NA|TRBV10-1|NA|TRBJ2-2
TGCGCCAGCAGTGATCTTACTAGTGGCGGGGAGCTGTTTTTT
CASSDLTSGGELFF
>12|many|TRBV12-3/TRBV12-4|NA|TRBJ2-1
TGTGCCAGCAGTACCCAGGGTAATGAGCAGTTCTTC
CASSTQGNEQFF
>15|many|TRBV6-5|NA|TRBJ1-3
TGTGCCAGCAGAAAGATAGGGGATTCCGGAAACACCATATATTTT
CASRKIGDSGNTIYF
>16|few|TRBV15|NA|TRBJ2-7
TGTGCCACCAGCAGAGCCGGGACTCAGCCTTCTTACGAGCAGTACTTC
CATSRAGTQPSYEQYF
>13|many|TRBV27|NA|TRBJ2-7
TGTGCCAGCAGAGGGCTAGGGGCCGACGAGCAGTACTTC
CASRGLGADEQYF
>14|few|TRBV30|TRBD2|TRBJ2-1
TGTGCCTCCCCTACGGCGGGAGGGCCCAATGAGCAGTTCTTC
CASPTAGGPNEQFF
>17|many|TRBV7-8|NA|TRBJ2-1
TGTGCCAGCAGGCACGGTAGTTCTCGCCAAACAGGCAATGAGCAGTTCTTC
CASRHGSSRQTGNEQFF
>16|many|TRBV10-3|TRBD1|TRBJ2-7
TGTGCCATCAGTGAGTCTGGTACAGGGGAAATCTACGAGCAGTACTTC
CAISESGTGEIYEQYF
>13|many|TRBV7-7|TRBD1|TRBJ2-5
TGTGCCAGCAGCTACGACAGGGGCGAGACCCAGTACTTC
CASSYDRGETQYF
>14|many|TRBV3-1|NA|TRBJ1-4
TGTGCCAGCAGCCCGACAGGTGGGAGTGAAAAACTGTTTTTT
CASSPTGGSEKLFF
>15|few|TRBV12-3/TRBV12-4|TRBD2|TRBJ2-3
TGTGCCAGCAGTCCTGGACTAGACCGCACAGATACGCAGTATTTT
CASSPGLDRTDTQYF
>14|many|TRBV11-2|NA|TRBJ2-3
TGTGCCAGCAGCTTAGACAGGGCCACAGATACGCAGTATTTT
CASSLDRATDTQYF
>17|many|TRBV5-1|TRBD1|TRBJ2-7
TGCGCCAGCAGCCTCAGCTCCGGGACAGGAGGCTCCTACGAGCAGTACTTC
CASSLSSGTGGSYEQYF
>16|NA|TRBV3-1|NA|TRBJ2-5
TGTGCCAGCGGGAGGACGGGCAGCCAGTACCAAGAGACCCAGTACTTC
CASGRTGSQYQETQYF
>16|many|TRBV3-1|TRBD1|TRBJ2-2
TGTGCCAGCAGCCGACCGGGACAGGGAGTTAACGGGGAGCTGTTTTTT
CASSRPGQGVNGELFF
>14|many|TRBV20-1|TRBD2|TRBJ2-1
TGCAGTGCACCCGGGGGGGACTCCTACAATGAGCAGTTCTTC
CSAPGGDSYNEQFF
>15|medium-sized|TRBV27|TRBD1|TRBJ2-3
TGTGCCAGCAGTTTACTCCAGGGGGCTGCAGATACGCAGTATTTT
CASSLLQGAADTQYF
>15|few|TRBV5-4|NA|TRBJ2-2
TGTGCCAGCAGCTTGGAATCCCAAAACACCGGGGAGCTGTTTTTT
CASSLESQNTGELFF
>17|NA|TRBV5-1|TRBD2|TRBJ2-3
TGCGCCAGCAGCCCCCGTCCGGGGGGGGGCCTAGAAGATACGCAGTATTTT
CASSPRPGGGLEDTQYF
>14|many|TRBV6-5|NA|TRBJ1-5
TGTGCCAGCAGCCTTTTCCAGGGTAATCAGCCCCAGCATTTT
CASSLFQGNQPQHF
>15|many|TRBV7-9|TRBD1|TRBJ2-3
TGTGCCAGCAGCTCCGGACAGGGCCTCACAGATACGCAGTATTTT
CASSSGQGLTDTQYF
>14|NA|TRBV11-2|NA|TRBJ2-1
TGTGCCAGCAGCCGTCGACCGGGCCCGGAGGAGCAGTTCTTC
CASSRRPGPEEQFF
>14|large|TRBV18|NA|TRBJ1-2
TGTGCCAGCTCACCACCGTGGGATAACTATGGCTACACCTTC
CASSPPWDNYGYTF
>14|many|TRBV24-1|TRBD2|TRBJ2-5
TGTGCCACCAACAGCGGGGCGCCCGATGAGACCCAGTACTTC
CATNSGAPDETQYF
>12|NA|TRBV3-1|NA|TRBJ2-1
TGTGCCAGCAGCCAGTTACGGGATGAGCAGTTCTTC
CASSQLRDEQFF
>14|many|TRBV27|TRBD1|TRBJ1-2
TGTGCCAGCAGCCGGACAGGGGGCGGCTATGGCTACACCTTC
CASSRTGGGYGYTF
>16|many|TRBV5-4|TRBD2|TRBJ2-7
TGTGCCAGCAGCTCCCCCGGGACTAGCGGGAGTTACGAGCAGTACTTC
CASSSPGTSGSYEQYF
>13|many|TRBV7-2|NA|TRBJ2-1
TGTGCCAGCAACCGGGACCTTTACAATGAGCAGTTCTTC
CASNRDLYNEQFF
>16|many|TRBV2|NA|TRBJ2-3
TGTGCCACACGACCCCAGCACAGGGGAGGGGCAGATACGCAGTATTTT
CATRPQHRGGADTQYF
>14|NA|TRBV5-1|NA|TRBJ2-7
TGCGCCAGCAGCTTGGGACAGGTCAAGGACGAGCAGTACTTC
CASSLGQVKDEQYF
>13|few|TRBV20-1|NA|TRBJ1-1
TGCAGTGCTAGGGACCCTCGTGCCACTGAAGCTTTCTTT
CSARDPRATEAFF
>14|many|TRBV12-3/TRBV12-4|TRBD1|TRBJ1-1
TGTGCCAGCAGTCTACAGGGGGCGCCGACTGAAGCTTTCTTT
CASSLQGAPTEAFF
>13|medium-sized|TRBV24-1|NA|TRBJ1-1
TGTGCCACCAGTGACTCGATGAACACTGAAGCTTTCTTT
CATSDSMNTEAFF
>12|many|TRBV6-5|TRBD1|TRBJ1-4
TGTGCCAGCAGGGGACAGAATGAAAAACTGTTTTTT
CASRGQNEKLFF
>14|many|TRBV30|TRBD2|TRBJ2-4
TGTGCCTGGATGCCTAGCGGTTACAAAAACATTCAGTACTTC
CAWMPSGYKNIQYF
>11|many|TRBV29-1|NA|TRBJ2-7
TGCAGCGTTGACGTCAGGGGCGAGCAGTACTTC
CSVDVRGEQYF